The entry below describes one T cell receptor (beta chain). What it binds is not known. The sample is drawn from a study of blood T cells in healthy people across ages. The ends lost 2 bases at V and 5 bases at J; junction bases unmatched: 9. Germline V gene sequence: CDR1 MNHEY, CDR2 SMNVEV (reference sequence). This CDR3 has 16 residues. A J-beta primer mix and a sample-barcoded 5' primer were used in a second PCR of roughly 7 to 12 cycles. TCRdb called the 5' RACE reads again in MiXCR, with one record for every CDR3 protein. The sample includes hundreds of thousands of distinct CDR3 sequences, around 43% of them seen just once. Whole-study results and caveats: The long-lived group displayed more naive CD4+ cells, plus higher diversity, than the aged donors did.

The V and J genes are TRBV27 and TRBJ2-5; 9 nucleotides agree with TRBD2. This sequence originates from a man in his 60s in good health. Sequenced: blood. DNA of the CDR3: TGTGCCAGCAGTTTAAACCTAGCGGGGAGCCGGGAGACCCAGTACTTC. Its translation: CASSLNLAGSRETQYF.